The rows below give T cell receptor beta chains drawn from one sample of a study of response to subunit inactivated influenza vaccine. TCRdb used MiXCR to reprocess the RT-PCR reads, holding one entry per CDR3 protein. The data hold about 780,000 distinct CDR3 sequences, with approximately 17% observed a single time. Sequenced here: PBMCs from blood, sampled roughly 5 days after vaccination. The receptors derive from a man aged 45-65 years who received an inactivated influenza vaccine. Both conserved end residues are part of each CDR3. The order of the fields is V gene, clone size, D gene, J gene, CDR3 protein, CDR3 DNA. The D gene is left open where the match is weak. Not all rows give a size; the values are once, few, many and, for expanded clones, a class.

V: TRBV4-1
size: -
D: -
J: TRBJ2-7
CDR3: CASRGHNLPYEQYF
DNA: TGCGCCAGCAGGGGACATAATCTTCCCTACGAGCAGTACTTC

V: TRBV20-1
size: -
D: TRBD2
J: TRBJ2-1
CDR3: CSATTSARVNEQFF
DNA: TGCAGTGCTACGACTAGCGCGAGGGTGAATGAGCAGTTCTTC

V: TRBV9
size: many
D: -
J: TRBJ2-3
CDR3: CASSVQGYTDTQYF
DNA: TGTGCCAGCAGCGTGCAGGGGTACACAGATACGCAGTATTTT

V: TRBV5-1
size: many
D: TRBD2
J: TRBJ2-7
CDR3: CASSLTSDRYEQYF
DNA: TGCGCCAGCAGCTTGACTAGCGACCGCTACGAGCAGTACTTC

V: TRBV5-1
size: few
D: -
J: TRBJ1-1
CDR3: CASSLDKEGTEAFF
DNA: TGCGCCAGCAGCTTGGATAAGGAGGGCACTGAAGCTTTCTTT

V: TRBV2
size: once
D: TRBD2
J: TRBJ2-1
CDR3: CASSAPLAGGPSYNEQFF
DNA: TGTGCCAGCAGCGCCCCTCTAGCGGGAGGGCCTTCCTACAATGAGCAGTTCTTC

V: TRBV19
size: few
D: TRBD1
J: TRBJ2-7
CDR3: CASSIGTGMAYEQYF
DNA: TGTGCCAGTAGTATCGGGACAGGGATGGCCTACGAGCAGTACTTC

V: TRBV7-9
size: many
D: -
J: TRBJ2-3
CDR3: CASSLGIAAPSTDTQYF
DNA: TGTGCCAGCAGCTTAGGAATCGCGGCCCCTAGCACAGATACGCAGTATTTT

V: TRBV29-1
size: few
D: TRBD1
J: TRBJ2-5
CDR3: CSAGTGGAETQYF
DNA: TGCAGCGCCGGAACAGGGGGCGCGGAGACCCAGTACTTC

V: TRBV4-3
size: -
D: -
J: TRBJ2-7
CDR3: CASSQDPGAESYEQYF
DNA: TGCGCCAGCAGCCAAGATCCGGGGGCCGAATCCTACGAGCAGTACTTC

V: TRBV24-1
size: -
D: -
J: TRBJ2-3
CDR3: CAKTDTQYF
DNA: TGTGCCAAAACAGATACGCAGTATTTT

V: TRBV11-2
size: few
D: -
J: TRBJ2-3
CDR3: CASSFVAGPDTQYF
DNA: TGTGCCAGCAGCTTTGTTGCAGGGCCAGATACGCAGTATTTT

V: TRBV7-8
size: few
D: TRBD2
J: TRBJ2-2
CDR3: CASSLVGGTANTGELFF
DNA: TGTGCCAGCAGCTTAGTCGGGGGGACGGCGAACACCGGGGAGCTGTTTTTT

V: TRBV20-1
size: -
D: -
J: TRBJ1-1
CDR3: CSARRQSTEAFF
DNA: TGCAGTGCTAGGCGTCAGTCCACTGAAGCTTTCTTT

V: TRBV10-3
size: few
D: TRBD2
J: TRBJ2-7
CDR3: CAISLGLAGSYEQYF
DNA: TGTGCCATCTCTCTGGGGCTAGCGGGCTCCTACGAGCAGTACTTC

V: TRBV28
size: -
D: TRBD1
J: TRBJ2-5
CDR3: CASSSRTGGIRETQYF
DNA: TGTGCCAGCAGTTCTCGGACAGGGGGCATCAGGGAGACCCAGTACTTC

V: TRBV20-1
size: few
D: -
J: TRBJ1-4
CDR3: CSARDSQGNEKLFF
DNA: TGCAGTGCTAGAGATTCGCAGGGTAATGAAAAACTGTTTTTT

V: TRBV5-1
size: few
D: TRBD1
J: TRBJ2-4
CDR3: CASSPRPTGENIQYF
DNA: TGCGCCAGCAGCCCAAGACCGACAGGGGAAAACATTCAGTACTTC

V: TRBV9
size: -
D: -
J: TRBJ2-7
CDR3: CASSVTDTNYEQYF
DNA: TGTGCCAGCAGCGTCACCGACACGAACTACGAGCAGTACTTC

V: TRBV4-1
size: -
D: TRBD1
J: TRBJ2-3
CDR3: CASSQAQGASDTQYF
DNA: TGCGCCAGCAGCCAAGCGCAGGGGGCTTCAGATACGCAGTATTTT

V: TRBV20-1
size: many
D: -
J: TRBJ2-3
CDR3: CSASGSTDTQYF
DNA: TGCAGTGCTAGCGGGAGCACAGATACGCAGTATTTT

V: TRBV20-1
size: many
D: TRBD2
J: TRBJ2-3
CDR3: CSARRLAGGPDTQYF
DNA: TGCAGTGCTAGAAGACTAGCGGGAGGGCCAGATACGCAGTATTTT

V: TRBV6-1
size: -
D: TRBD2
J: TRBJ2-1
CDR3: CASRRLAASYNEQFF
DNA: TGTGCCAGCAGAAGACTAGCGGCCTCCTACAATGAGCAGTTCTTC

V: TRBV10-2
size: few
D: -
J: TRBJ2-7
CDR3: CASSESSLQSYEQYF
DNA: TGCGCCAGCAGTGAGTCGTCACTACAATCCTACGAGCAGTACTTC

V: TRBV6-2/TRBV6-3
size: -
D: -
J: TRBJ2-5
CDR3: CASSYRRSNQETQYF
DNA: TGTGCCAGCAGTTACCGGCGGAGCAACCAAGAGACCCAGTACTTC

V: TRBV6-5
size: many
D: -
J: TRBJ2-7
CDR3: CASSSWGEQYF
DNA: TGTGCCAGCAGTTCCTGGGGCGAGCAGTACTTC

V: TRBV12-3/TRBV12-4
size: -
D: -
J: TRBJ2-1
CDR3: CASSFDGGGFSYNEQFF
DNA: TGTGCCAGCAGTTTTGATGGTGGGGGTTTCTCCTACAATGAGCAGTTCTTC

V: TRBV7-2
size: many
D: TRBD1
J: TRBJ2-2
CDR3: CASSLRTGDLSGELFF
DNA: TGTGCCAGCAGCTTGAGGACAGGGGATTTGAGCGGGGAGCTGTTTTTT

V: TRBV20-1
size: many
D: -
J: TRBJ2-1
CDR3: CSARQLGYYNEQFF
DNA: TGCAGTGCTAGGCAACTAGGGTACTACAATGAGCAGTTCTTC

V: TRBV13
size: -
D: -
J: TRBJ1-2
CDR3: CASSSPGQGGSYTF
DNA: TGTGCCAGCAGCTCTCCCGGGCAGGGTGGCAGCTACACCTTC

V: TRBV7-2
size: few
D: -
J: TRBJ2-3
CDR3: CASSLDSFGFDTQYF
DNA: TGTGCCAGCAGCTTGGACAGTTTCGGGTTCGATACGCAGTATTTT

V: TRBV7-8
size: few
D: -
J: TRBJ2-1
CDR3: CASSLSGNRGNEQFF
DNA: TGTGCCAGCAGCTTATCGGGAAATAGGGGCAATGAGCAGTTCTTC

V: TRBV10-3
size: few
D: -
J: TRBJ1-2
CDR3: CAISESSLTDGYTF
DNA: TGTGCCATCAGTGAGTCATCACTCACGGATGGCTACACCTTC

V: TRBV12-3/TRBV12-4
size: many
D: -
J: TRBJ1-2
CDR3: CASSLADYGYTF
DNA: TGTGCCAGCAGTTTAGCAGATTATGGCTACACCTTC

V: TRBV12-3/TRBV12-4
size: few
D: -
J: TRBJ1-2
CDR3: CASSTAANYGYTF
DNA: TGTGCCAGCAGTACCGCCGCTAACTATGGCTACACCTTC

V: TRBV28
size: -
D: -
J: TRBJ2-5
CDR3: CASEGVPGTQYF
DNA: TGTGCCAGCGAGGGGGTCCCGGGTACCCAGTACTTC

V: TRBV7-2
size: -
D: -
J: TRBJ2-1
CDR3: CASSLEGRRREQFF
DNA: TGTGCCAGCAGCTTGGAGGGGCGAAGGAGGGAGCAGTTCTTC

V: TRBV20-1
size: -
D: TRBD1
J: TRBJ2-7
CDR3: CSAREGQGVSYEQYF
DNA: TGCAGTGCTAGAGAAGGACAGGGGGTCTCATACGAGCAGTACTTC

V: TRBV29-1
size: few
D: -
J: TRBJ2-7
CDR3: CSAVRGYEQYF
DNA: TGCAGCGCCGTACGGGGCTACGAGCAGTACTTC

V: TRBV5-4
size: -
D: TRBD2
J: TRBJ2-2
CDR3: CAIPGLVDGELFF
DNA: TGTGCCATCCCGGGACTAGTTGACGGGGAGCTGTTTTTT

V: TRBV18
size: -
D: -
J: TRBJ2-1
CDR3: CASSPPTGVSSNEQFF
DNA: TGTGCCAGCTCACCACCTACGGGAGTCTCTAGCAATGAGCAGTTCTTC

V: TRBV10-3
size: few
D: -
J: TRBJ1-1
CDR3: CAISAPTENTEAFF
DNA: TGTGCCATCAGTGCCCCGACAGAGAACACTGAAGCTTTCTTT

V: TRBV6-1
size: few
D: TRBD2
J: TRBJ2-1
CDR3: CASRAGPQRDEQFF
DNA: TGTGCCAGCAGAGCGGGACCCCAAAGGGATGAGCAGTTCTTC

V: TRBV6-2/TRBV6-3
size: few
D: TRBD1
J: TRBJ1-5
CDR3: CASSGSDRGRGNQPQHF
DNA: TGTGCCAGCAGTGGATCGGACAGGGGGCGCGGCAATCAGCCCCAGCATTTT

V: TRBV25-1
size: few
D: -
J: TRBJ2-5
CDR3: CASSELAGAPNF
DNA: TGTGCCAGCAGTGAACTTGCGGGGGCCCCAAACTTC

V: TRBV7-2
size: -
D: TRBD2
J: TRBJ2-4
CDR3: CASSLSGGGAIQYF
DNA: TGTGCCAGCAGCTTAAGTGGCGGGGGGGCCATTCAGTACTTC

V: TRBV20-1
size: -
D: -
J: TRBJ2-3
CDR3: CSARARHEPTDTQYF
DNA: TGCAGTGCTAGAGCTCGCCACGAGCCCACAGATACGCAGTATTTT